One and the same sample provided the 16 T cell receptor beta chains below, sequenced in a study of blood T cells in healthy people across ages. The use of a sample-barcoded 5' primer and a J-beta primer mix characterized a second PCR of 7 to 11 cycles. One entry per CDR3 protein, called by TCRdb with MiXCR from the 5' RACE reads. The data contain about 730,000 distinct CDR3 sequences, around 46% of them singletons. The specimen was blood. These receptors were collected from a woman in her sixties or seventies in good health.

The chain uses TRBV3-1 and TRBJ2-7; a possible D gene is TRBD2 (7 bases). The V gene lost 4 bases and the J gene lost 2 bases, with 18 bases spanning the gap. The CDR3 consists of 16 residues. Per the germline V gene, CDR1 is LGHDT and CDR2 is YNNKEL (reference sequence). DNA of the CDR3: TGTGCCAGCAGCCTCAAGGGGGGCGGGAGAGCCTACGAGCAGTACTTC. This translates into CASSLKGGGRAYEQYF.

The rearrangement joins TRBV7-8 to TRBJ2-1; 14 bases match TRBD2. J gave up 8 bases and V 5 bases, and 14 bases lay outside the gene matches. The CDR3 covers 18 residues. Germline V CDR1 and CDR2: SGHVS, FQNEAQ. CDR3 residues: CASSEGLAGDSIVYEQFF. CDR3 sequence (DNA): TGTGCCAGCAGCGAGGGACTAGCGGGGGATTCAATCGTTTATGAGCAGTTCTTC.

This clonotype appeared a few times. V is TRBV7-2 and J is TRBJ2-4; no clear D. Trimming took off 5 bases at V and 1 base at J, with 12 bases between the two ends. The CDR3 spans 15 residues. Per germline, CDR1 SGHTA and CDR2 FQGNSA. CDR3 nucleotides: TGTGCCAGCAGCCTTTACACTATGGCCAAAAACATTCAGTACTTC. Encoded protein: CASSLYTMAKNIQYF.

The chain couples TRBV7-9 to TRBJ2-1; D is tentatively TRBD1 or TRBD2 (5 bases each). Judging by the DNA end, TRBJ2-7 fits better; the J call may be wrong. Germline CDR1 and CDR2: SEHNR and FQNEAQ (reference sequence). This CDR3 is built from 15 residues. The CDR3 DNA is TGTGCCAGCAGCTCGACGGGGACCTGGGCCCACGAGCAGTACTTC. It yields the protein CASSSTGTWAHEQYF.

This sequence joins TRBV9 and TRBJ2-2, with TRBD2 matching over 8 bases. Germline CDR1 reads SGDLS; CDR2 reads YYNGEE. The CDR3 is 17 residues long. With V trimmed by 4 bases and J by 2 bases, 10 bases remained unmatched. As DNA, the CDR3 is TGTGCCAGCAGCCCCAGGGGAGCGGGGGAAAACACCGGGGAGCTGTTTTTT. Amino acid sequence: CASSPRGAGENTGELFF.

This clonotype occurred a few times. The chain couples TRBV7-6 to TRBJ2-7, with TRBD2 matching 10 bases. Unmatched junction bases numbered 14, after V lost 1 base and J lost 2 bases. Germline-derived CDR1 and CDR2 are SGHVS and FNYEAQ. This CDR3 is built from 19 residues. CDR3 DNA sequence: TGTGCCAGCAGCTTAGGGGCCACTAGCGGGGATTTCAACACCTACGAGCAGTACTTC. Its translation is CASSLGATSGDFNTYEQYF.

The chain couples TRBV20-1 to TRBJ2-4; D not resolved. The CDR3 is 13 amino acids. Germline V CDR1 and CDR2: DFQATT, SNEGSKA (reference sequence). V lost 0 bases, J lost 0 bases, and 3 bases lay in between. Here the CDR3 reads CSARDEAKNIQYF. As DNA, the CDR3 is TGCAGTGCTAGAGACGAAGCCAAAAACATTCAGTACTTC.

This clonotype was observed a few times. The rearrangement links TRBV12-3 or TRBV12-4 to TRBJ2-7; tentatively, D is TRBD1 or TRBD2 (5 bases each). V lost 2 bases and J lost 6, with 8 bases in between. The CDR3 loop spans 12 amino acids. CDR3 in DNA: TGTGCCAGCAGTTTACGGGACCGCGAGCAGTACTTC. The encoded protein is CASSLRDREQYF.

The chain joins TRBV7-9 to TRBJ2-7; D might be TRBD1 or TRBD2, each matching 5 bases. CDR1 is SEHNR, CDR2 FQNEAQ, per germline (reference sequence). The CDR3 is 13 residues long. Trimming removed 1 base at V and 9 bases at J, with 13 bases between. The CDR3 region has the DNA TGTGCCAGCAGCTTAGGGGACGGGGTCGGGCAGTACTTC. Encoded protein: CASSLGDGVGQYF.

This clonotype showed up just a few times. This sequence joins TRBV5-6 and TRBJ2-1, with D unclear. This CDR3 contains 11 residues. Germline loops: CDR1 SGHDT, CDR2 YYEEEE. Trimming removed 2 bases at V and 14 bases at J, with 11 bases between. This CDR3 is CASSFGSLEFF. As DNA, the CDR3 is TGTGCCAGCAGCTTCGGGTCGCTTGAGTTCTTC.

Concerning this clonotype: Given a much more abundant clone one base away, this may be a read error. In nucleotides, the CDR3 is TGCGGCGTTGGGCGGTGGCGGGAGGTTGAGCAAGAGACCCAGTACTTC. Protein product: CGVGRWREVEQETQYF. The chain uses TRBV29-1 and TRBJ2-5; TRBD2 matches 8 bases. The CDR3 runs to 16 residues. Germline V lookup: CDR1 SQVTM, CDR2 ANQGSEA.

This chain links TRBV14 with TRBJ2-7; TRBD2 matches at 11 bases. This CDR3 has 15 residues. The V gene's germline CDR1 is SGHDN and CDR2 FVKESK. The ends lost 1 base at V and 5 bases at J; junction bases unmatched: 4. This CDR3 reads CASSQVSLAGDEQYF. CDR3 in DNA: TGTGCCAGCAGCCAAGTCTCACTAGCGGGAGACGAGCAGTACTTC.

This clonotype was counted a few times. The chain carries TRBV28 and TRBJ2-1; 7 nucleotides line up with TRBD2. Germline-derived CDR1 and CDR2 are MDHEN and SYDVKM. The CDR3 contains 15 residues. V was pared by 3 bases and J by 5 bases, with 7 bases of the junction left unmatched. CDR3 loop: CASSLGGMNDNEQFF. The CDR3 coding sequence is TGTGCCAGCAGTTTGGGGGGGATGAACGACAATGAGCAGTTCTTC.

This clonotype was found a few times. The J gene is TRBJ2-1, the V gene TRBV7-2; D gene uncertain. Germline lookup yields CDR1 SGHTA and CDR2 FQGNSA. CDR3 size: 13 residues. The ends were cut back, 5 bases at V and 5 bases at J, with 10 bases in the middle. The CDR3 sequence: CASSVDLNNEQFF. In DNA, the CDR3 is TGTGCCAGCAGCGTAGACTTAAACAATGAGCAGTTCTTC.

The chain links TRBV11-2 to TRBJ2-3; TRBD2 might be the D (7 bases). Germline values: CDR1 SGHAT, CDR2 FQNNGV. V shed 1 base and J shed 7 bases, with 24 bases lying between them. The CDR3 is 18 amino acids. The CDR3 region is CASSLAPGGGRDSHTQYF. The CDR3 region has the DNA TGTGCCAGCAGCTTAGCCCCCGGGGGCGGGAGAGATTCTCATACGCAGTATTTT.

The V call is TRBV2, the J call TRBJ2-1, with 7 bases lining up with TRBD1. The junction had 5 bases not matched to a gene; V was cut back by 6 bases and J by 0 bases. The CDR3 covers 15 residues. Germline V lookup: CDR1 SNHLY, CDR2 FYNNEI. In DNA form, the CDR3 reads TGTGCCAGCAGGGTACAGGGGAGCTCCTACAATGAGCAGTTCTTC. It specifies CASRVQGSSYNEQFF.